Each of the 5 T cell receptor beta chains below was sequenced from the same sample in a study of CD8+ T cells in alopecia areata. Sequencing templates came from extracted RNA that was reverse transcribed into cDNA. Clones were sequenced by immunoSEQ multiplex PCR, and TCRdb holds only the in-frame ones, with some missing. The data hold fewer than 200,000 clones, with 67% observed a single time. Sequencing was performed on CD8+ T cells sorted from blood, taken at week 0. Receptors originate from a human donor with alopecia areata.

The rearrangement uses TRBV29-1 and TRBJ1-2; 8 nucleotides line up with TRBD1. The CDR3 spans 14 residues. Germline trimming cut 5 bases from V and 3 bases from J; bases unmatched to any gene: 8. The germline CDR1 and CDR2 sequences are SQVTM and ANQGSEA. This CDR3 reads CSVTGTGPDYGYTF. The CDR3 region has the DNA TGCAGCGTTACCGGGACAGGCCCAGACTATGGCTACACCTTC.

This sequence joins TRBV25-1 and TRBJ2-7, with TRBD1 identical over 9 bases. Per germline, CDR1 MGHDK and CDR2 SYGVNS. The CDR3 covers 14 residues. V dropped 5 bases and J dropped 6; count of bases not matched to a gene: 8. CDR3 protein: CASSPGTGIGEQYF. CDR3 sequence (DNA): TGTGCCAGCAGTCCGGGGACAGGGATAGGCGAGCAGTACTTC.

This clone was recorded a few times. The V gene is TRBV9, the J gene TRBJ2-1; 9 bases line up with TRBD2. There are 16 residues in the CDR3. CDR1 is SGDLS and CDR2 is YYNGEE in the germline V gene. V shed 1 base and J 4 bases; nucleotides not matched to a gene: 6. The CDR3 nucleotides are TGTGCCAGCAGCGTAAGGGCGGGGGGGCTTTACAATGAGCAGTTCTTC. Protein: CASSVRAGGLYNEQFF. Looking up the rest from reference TRBV9 and TRBJ2-1 gives the full variable domain: DSGVTQTPKHLITATGQRVTLRCSPRSGDLSVYWYQQSLDQGLQFLIQYYNGEERAKGNILERFSAQQFPDLHSELNLSSLELGDSALYFCASSVRAGGLYNEQFFGPGTRLTVL.

This chain uses TRBV9 with TRBJ1-2; tentatively, D is TRBD1 (5 bases). The CDR3 has 14 residues. Germline V lookup: CDR1 SGDLS, CDR2 YYNGEE. Trimming left V 4 bases short and J 4 bases short, with 14 bases between. This CDR3 is CASSPGWSGYGYTF. For the CDR3, the DNA is TGTGCCAGCAGCCCAGGGTGGTCCGGCTATGGCTACACCTTC.

This clone was counted a few times. The V call is TRBV19, the J call TRBJ1-6; 7 positions agree with TRBD1. Germline values: CDR1 LNHDA, CDR2 SQIVND (reference sequence). J was trimmed by 7 bases and V by 8 bases; bases with no gene match: 8. The CDR3 extends over 14 amino acids. The CDR3 sequence is CASGWDRRNSPLHF. CDR3 coding DNA: TGTGCCAGTGGGTGGGACAGACGAAATTCACCCCTCCACTTT.